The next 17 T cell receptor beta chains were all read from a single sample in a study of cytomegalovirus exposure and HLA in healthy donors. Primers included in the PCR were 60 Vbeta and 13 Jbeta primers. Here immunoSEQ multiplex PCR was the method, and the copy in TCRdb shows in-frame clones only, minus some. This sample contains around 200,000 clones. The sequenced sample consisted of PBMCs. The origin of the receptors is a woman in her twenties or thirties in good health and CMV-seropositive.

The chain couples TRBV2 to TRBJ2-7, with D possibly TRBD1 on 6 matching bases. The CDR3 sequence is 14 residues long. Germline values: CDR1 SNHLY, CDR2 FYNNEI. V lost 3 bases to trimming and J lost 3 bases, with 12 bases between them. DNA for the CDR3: TGTGCCAGCAGTGAGGGCAGGGGTGGCTACGAGCAGTACTTC. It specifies CASSEGRGGYEQYF.

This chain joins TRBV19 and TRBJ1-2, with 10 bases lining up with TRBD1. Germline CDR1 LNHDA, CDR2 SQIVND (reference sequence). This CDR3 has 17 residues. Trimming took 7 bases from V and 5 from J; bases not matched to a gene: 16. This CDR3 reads CASNTGTGVAALYGYTF. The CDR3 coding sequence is TGTGCCAGTAATACCGGGACAGGGGTCGCCGCCCTTTATGGCTACACCTTC.

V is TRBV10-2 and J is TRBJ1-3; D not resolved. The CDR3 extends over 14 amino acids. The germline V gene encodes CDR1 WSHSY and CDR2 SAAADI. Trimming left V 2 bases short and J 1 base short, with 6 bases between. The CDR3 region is CASSEPGSGNTIYF. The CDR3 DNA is TGCGCCAGCAGTGAGCCGGGGTCTGGAAACACCATATATTTT.

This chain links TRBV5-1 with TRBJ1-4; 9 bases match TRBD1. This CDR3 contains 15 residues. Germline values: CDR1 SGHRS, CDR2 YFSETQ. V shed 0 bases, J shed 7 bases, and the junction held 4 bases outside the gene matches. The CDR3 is CASSLEGTGIEKLFF. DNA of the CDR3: TGCGCCAGCAGCTTGGAGGGGACAGGGATTGAAAAACTGTTTTTT.

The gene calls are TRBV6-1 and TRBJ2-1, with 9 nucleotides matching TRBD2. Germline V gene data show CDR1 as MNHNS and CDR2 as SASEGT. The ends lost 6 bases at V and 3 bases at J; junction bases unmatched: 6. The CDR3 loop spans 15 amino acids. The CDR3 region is CASSGGLAFYNEQFF. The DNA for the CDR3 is TGTGCCAGCAGCGGGGGACTAGCTTTCTACAATGAGCAGTTCTTC.

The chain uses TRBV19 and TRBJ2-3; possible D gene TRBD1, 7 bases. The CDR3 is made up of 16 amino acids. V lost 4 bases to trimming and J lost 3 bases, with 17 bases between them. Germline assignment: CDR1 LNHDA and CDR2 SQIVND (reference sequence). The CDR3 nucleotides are TGTGCCAGTAGTAGGAGGGGGACAGAGCAAACAGATACGCAGTATTTT. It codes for CASSRRGTEQTDTQYF.

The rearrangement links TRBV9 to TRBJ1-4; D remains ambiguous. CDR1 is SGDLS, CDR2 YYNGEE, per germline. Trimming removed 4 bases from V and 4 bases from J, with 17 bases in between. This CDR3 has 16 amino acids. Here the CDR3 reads CASSQTPSSRNEKLFF. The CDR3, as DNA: TGTGCCAGCAGCCAAACCCCGAGTAGTCGTAATGAAAAACTGTTTTTT.

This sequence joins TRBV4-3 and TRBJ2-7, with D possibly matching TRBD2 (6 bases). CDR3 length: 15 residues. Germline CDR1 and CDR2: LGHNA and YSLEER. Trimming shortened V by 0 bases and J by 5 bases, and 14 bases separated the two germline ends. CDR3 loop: CASSQDPAASDEQYF. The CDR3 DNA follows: TGCGCCAGCAGCCAAGATCCCGCGGCTAGCGACGAGCAGTACTTC.

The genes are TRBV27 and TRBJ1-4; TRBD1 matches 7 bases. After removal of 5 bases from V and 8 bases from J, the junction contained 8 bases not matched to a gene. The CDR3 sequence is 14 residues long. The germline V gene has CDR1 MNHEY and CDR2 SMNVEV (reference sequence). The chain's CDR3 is CASSLTGPHEKLFF. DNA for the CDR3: TGTGCCAGCAGTCTGACAGGGCCTCACGAAAAACTGTTTTTT. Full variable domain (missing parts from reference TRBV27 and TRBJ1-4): EAQVTQNPRYLITVTGKKLTVTCSQNMNHEYMSWYRQDPGLGLRQIYYSMNVEVTDKGDVPEGYKVSRKEKRNFPLILESPSPNQTSLYFCASSLTGPHEKLFFGSGTQLSVL.

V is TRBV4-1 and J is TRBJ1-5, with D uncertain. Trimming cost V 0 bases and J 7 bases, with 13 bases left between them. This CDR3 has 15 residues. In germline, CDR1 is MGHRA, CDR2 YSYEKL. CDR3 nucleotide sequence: TGCGCCAGCAGCCAAGACGGAAAGGGCGGGCAGCCCCAGCATTTT. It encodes CASSQDGKGGQPQHF.

The CDR3 nucleotides read TGCGCCAGCAGCCAAGAGGTAAGACAGTCGGCCCAGCATTTT. Translation: CASSQEVRQSAQHF. The V and J genes are TRBV4-1 and TRBJ1-5; D may be TRBD1 (5 bases). The CDR3 has 14 residues. Germline V gives CDR1 MGHRA, CDR2 YSYEKL. V was pared by 0 bases and J by 11 bases, with 14 bases between.

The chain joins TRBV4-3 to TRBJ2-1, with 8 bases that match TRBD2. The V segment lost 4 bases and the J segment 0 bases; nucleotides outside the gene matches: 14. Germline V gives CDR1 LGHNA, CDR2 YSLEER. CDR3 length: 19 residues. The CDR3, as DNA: TGCGCCAGCAGCCGGGTAGCGGGGATGGGACTGAGCTCCTACAATGAGCAGTTCTTC. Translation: CASSRVAGMGLSSYNEQFF.

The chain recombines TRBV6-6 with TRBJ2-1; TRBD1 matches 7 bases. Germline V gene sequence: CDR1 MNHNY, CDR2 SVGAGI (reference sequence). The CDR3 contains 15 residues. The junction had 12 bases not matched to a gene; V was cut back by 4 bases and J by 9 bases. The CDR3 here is CASSSRQGAEAEQFF. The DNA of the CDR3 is TGTGCCAGCAGTTCAAGACAGGGTGCTGAGGCTGAGCAGTTCTTC.

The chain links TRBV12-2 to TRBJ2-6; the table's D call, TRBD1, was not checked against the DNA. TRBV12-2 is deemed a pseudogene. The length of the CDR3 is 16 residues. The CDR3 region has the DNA TGTGCAAGTCGCTTAGTTAGACAGTCCGGGGCCAACGTCCTGACTTTC. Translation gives CASRLVRQSGANVLTF.

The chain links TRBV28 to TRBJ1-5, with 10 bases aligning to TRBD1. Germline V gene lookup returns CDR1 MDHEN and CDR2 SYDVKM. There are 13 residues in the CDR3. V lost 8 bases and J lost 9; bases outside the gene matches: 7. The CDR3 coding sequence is TGTGCCAGCGGGACAGGGGCACATCCGCCCCAGCATTTT. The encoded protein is CASGTGAHPPQHF.

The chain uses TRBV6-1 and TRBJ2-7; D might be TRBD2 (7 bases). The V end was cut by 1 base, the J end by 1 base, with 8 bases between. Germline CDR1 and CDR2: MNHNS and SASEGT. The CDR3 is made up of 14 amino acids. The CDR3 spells CASSEEGGSYEQYF. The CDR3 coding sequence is TGTGCCAGCAGTGAAGAGGGGGGGTCCTACGAGCAGTACTTC.

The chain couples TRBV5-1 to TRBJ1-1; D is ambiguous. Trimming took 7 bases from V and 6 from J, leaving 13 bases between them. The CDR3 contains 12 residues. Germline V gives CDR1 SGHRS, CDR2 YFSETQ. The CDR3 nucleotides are TGCGCCAGCCGAGGGTACTCGGCTGAAGCTTTCTTT. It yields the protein CASRGYSAEAFF.